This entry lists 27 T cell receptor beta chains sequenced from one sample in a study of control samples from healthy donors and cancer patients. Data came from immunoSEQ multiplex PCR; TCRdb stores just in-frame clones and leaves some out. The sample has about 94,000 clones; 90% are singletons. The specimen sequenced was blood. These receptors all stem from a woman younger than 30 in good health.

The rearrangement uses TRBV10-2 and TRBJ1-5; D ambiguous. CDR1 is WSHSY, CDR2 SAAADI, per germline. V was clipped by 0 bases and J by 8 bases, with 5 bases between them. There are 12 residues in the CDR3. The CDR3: CASSESSEPQHF. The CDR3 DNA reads TGCGCCAGCAGTGAGTCGTCGGAGCCCCAGCATTTT.

This CDR3 is CASSLGYGNTIYF. The CDR3 DNA reads as TGTGCCAGCAGCTTGGGGTACGGAAACACCATATATTTT. The chain joins TRBV5-6 to TRBJ1-3; no clear D gene. The CDR3 loop spans 13 amino acids. With 0 bases removed from V and 4 bases from J, the gap between germline ends came to 5 bases. CDR1 and CDR2 from the germline V gene are SGHDT and YYEEEE.

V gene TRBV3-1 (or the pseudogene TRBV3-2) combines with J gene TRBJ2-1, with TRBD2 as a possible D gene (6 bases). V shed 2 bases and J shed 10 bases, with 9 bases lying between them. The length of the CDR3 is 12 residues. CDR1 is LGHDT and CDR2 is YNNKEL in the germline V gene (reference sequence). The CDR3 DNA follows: TGTGCCAGCAGCCAATTTGGACTAGAGCAGTTCTTC. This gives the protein CASSQFGLEQFF.

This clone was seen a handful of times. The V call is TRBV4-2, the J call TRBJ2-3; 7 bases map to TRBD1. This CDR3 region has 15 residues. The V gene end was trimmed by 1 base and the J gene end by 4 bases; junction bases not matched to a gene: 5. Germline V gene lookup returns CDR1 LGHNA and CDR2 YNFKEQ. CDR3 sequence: CASSQGGGPSDTQYF. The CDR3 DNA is TGTGCCAGCAGCCAAGGAGGGGGCCCTTCAGATACGCAGTATTTT.

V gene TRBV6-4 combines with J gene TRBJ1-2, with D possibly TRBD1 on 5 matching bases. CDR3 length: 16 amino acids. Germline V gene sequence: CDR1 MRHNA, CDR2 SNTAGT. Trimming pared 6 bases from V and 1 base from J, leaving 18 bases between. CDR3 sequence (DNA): TGTGCCAGCAGGAGGATTGGGACGGAAATTAACTATGGCTACACCTTC. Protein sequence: CASRRIGTEINYGYTF.

CDR3: CASSSQPQSNIAGWREQYF. The CDR3 DNA reads TGCGCCAGCAGCTCCCAACCACAGAGCAATATAGCGGGGTGGCGCGAGCAGTACTTC. The V call is TRBV5-1, the J call TRBJ2-7, with 8 nucleotides matching TRBD2. The CDR3 loop spans 19 amino acids. Per germline, CDR1 SGHRS and CDR2 YFSETQ. The trim removed 3 bases at V and 6 bases at J, leaving 23 bases unmatched.

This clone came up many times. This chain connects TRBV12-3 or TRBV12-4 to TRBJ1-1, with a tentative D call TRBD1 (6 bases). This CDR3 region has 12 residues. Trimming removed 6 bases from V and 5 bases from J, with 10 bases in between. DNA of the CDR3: TGTGCCAGCAGCCGGACAGTGACTGAAGCTTTCTTT. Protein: CASSRTVTEAFF.

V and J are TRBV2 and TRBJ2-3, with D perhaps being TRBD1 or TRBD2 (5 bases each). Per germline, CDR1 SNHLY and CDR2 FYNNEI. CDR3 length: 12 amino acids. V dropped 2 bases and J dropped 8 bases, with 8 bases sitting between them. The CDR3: CASSEPGATQYF. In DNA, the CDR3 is TGTGCCAGCAGTGAACCCGGGGCTACGCAGTATTTT.

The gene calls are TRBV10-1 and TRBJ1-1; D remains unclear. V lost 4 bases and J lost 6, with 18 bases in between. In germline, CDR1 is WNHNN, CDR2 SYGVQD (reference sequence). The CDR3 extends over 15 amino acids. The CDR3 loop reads CASSGGRVIGSEAFF. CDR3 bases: TGCGCCAGCAGTGGTGGACGGGTGATAGGTTCTGAAGCTTTCTTT.

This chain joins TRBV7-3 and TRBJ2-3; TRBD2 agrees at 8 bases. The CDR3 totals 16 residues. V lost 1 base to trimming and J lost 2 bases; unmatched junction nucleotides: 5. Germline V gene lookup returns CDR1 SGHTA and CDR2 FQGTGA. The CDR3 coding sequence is TGTGCCAGCAGCTTAATGGCGGGGGGCCCCACAGATACGCAGTATTTT. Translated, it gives CASSLMAGGPTDTQYF.

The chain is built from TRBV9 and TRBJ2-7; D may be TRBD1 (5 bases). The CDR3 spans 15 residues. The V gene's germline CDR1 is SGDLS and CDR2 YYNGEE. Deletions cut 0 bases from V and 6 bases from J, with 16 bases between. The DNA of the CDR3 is TGTGCCAGCAGCGTAGCTACCGACAGTGGGGCCGAGCAGTACTTC. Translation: CASSVATDSGAEQYF.

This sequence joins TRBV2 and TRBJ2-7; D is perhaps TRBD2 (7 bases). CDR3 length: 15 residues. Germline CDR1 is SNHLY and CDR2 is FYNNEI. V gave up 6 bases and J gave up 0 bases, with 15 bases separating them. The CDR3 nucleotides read TGTGCCAGCAGCCCCCGAGGGGGGGGCTCCTACGAGCAGTACTTC. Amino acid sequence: CASSPRGGGSYEQYF.

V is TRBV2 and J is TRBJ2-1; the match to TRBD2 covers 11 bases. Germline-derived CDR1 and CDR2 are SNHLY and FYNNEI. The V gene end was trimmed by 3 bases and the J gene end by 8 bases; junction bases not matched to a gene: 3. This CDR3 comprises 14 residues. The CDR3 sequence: CASSETGLADEQFF. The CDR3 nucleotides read TGTGCCAGCAGTGAGACGGGACTAGCGGATGAGCAGTTCTTC.

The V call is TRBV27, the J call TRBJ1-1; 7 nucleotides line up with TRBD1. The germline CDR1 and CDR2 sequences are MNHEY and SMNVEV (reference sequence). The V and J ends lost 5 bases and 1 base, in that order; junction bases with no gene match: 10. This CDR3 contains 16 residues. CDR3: CASSGQASYGNTEAFF. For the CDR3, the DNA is TGTGCCAGCAGTGGACAGGCGTCATACGGGAACACTGAAGCTTTCTTT.

CDR3 protein: CASSLVPRNQETQYF. In DNA, the CDR3 is TGTGCCAGCAGCTTAGTCCCGAGGAACCAAGAGACCCAGTACTTC. This chain links TRBV7-9 with TRBJ2-5, with D hard to call. CDR3 length: 15 amino acids. Germline V gene data show CDR1 as SEHNR and CDR2 as FQNEAQ (reference sequence). Between the trimmed V and J ends, which lost 1 base and 0 bases, there was a span of 9 bases.

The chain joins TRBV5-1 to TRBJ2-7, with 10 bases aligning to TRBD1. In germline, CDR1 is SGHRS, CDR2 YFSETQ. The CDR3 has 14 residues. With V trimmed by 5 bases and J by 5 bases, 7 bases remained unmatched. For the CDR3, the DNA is TGCGCCAGCAGTAGACAGGGGGCTGGGCACGAGCAGTACTTC. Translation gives CASSRQGAGHEQYF.

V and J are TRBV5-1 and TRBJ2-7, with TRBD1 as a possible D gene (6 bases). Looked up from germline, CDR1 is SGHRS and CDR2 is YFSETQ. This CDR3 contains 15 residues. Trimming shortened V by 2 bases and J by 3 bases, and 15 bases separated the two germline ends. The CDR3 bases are TGCGCCAGCAGCTTTGTTACAGGGATAAACTACGAGCAGTACTTC. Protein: CASSFVTGINYEQYF.

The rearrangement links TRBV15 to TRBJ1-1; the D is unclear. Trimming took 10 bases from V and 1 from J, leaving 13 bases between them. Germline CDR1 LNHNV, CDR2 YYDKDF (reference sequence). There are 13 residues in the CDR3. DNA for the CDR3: TGTGCCATCTCTGACGGAGAGAACACTGAAGCTTTCTTT. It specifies CAISDGENTEAFF.

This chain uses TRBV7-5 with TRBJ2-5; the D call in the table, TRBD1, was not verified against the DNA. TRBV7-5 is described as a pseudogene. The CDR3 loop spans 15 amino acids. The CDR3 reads CARSLRGQRKETQYF. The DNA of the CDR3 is TGTGCCAGAAGCTTAAGGGGGCAGAGGAAAGAGACCCAGTACTTC.

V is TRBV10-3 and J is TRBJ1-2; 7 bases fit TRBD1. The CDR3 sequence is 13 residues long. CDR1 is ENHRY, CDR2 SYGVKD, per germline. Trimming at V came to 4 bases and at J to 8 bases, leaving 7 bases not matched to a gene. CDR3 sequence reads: CAISVEGAGGYTF. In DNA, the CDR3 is TGTGCCATCAGTGTAGAGGGGGCGGGAGGCTACACCTTC.

CDR3 sequence reads: CASSSGGPGYGYTF. As DNA, the CDR3 is TGTGCCAGCAGTTCAGGGGGCCCAGGGTATGGCTACACCTTC. V gene TRBV7-9 combines with J gene TRBJ1-2; TRBD1 agrees at 8 bases. Germline V gene lookup returns CDR1 SEHNR and CDR2 FQNEAQ (reference sequence). The V gene end was trimmed by 6 bases and the J gene end by 5 bases; junction bases not matched to a gene: 8. This CDR3 region has 14 residues. The full variable domain, rest sourced from reference TRBV7-9 and TRBJ1-2, is DTGVSQNPRHKITKRGQNVTFRCDPISEHNRLYWYRQTLGQGPEFLTYFQNEAQLEKSRLLSDRFSAERPKGSFSTLEIQRTEQGDSAMYLCASSSGGPGYGYTFGSGTRLTVV.

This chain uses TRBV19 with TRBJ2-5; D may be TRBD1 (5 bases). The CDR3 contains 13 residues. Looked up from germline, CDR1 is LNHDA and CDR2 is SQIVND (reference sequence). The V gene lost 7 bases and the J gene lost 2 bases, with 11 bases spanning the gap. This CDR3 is CASMITGQETQYF. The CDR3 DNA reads TGTGCCAGTATGATCACAGGTCAAGAGACCCAGTACTTC.

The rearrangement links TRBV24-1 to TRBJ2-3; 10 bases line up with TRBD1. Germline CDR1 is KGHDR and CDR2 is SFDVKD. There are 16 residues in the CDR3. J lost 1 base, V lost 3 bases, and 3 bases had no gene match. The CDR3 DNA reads TGTGCCACCAGTGATCCTGGGACAGGGGGCACAGATACGCAGTATTTT. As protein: CATSDPGTGGTDTQYF.

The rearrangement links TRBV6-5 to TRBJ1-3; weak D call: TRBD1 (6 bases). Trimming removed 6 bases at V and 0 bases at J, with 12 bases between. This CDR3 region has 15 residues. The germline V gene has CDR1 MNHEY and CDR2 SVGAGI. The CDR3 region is CASRFTRGSGNTIYF. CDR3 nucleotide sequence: TGTGCCAGCAGGTTTACCAGGGGCTCTGGAAACACCATATATTTT.

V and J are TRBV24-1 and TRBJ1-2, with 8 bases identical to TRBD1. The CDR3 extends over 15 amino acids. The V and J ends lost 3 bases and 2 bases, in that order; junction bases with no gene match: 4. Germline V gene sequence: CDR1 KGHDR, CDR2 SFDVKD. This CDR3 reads CATSDPQGGNYGYTF. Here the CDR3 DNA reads TGTGCCACCAGTGATCCACAGGGGGGAAACTATGGCTACACCTTC.

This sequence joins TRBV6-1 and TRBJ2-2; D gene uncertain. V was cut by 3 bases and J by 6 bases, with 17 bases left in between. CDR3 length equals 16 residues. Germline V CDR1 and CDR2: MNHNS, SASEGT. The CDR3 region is CASSEGLSARSGELFF. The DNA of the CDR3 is TGTGCCAGCAGTGAGGGGTTATCAGCCCGATCCGGGGAGCTGTTTTTT.

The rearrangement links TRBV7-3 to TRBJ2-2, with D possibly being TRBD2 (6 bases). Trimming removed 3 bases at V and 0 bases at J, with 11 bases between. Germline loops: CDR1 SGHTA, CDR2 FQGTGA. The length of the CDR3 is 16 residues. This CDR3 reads CASSLGGVPNTGELFF. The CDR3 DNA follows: TGTGCCAGCAGCTTGGGCGGGGTCCCGAACACCGGGGAGCTGTTTTTT.